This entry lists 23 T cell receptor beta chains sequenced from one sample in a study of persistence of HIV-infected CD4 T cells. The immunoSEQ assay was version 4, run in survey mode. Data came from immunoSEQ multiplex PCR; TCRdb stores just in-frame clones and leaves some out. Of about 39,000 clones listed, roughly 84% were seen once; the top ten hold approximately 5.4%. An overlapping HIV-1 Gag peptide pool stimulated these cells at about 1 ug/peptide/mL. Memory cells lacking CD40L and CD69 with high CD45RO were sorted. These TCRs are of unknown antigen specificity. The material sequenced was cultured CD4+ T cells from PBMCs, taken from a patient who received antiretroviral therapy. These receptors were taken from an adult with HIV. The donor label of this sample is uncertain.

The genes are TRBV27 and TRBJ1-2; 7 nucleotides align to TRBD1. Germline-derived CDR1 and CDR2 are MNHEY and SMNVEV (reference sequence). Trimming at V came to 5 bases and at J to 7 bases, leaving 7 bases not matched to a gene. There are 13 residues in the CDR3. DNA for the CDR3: TGTGCCAGCAGTGACCGCAGGGGGTCTGGCTACACCTTC. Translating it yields CASSDRRGSGYTF.

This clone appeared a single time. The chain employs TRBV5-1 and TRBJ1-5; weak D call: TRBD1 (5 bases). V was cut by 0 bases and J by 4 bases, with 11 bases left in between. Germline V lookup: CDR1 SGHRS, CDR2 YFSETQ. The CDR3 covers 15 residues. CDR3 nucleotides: TGCGCCAGCAGCTTGGGGCAGGGTTGGAATCAGCCCCAGCATTTT. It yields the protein CASSLGQGWNQPQHF. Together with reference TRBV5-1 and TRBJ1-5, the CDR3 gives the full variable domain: KAGVTQTPRYLIKTRGQQVTLSCSPISGHRSVSWYQQTPGQGLQFLFEYFSETQRNKGNFPGRFSGRQFSNSRSEMNVSTLELGDSALYLCASSLGQGWNQPQHFGDGTRLSIL.

The CDR3 region has the DNA TGTGCCAGTAGTAGGCCCACCGGAGGTGGAAACACCATATATTTT. Its protein product is CASSRPTGGGNTIYF. This chain joins TRBV19 and TRBJ1-3, with no clear D. Germline CDR1 is LNHDA and CDR2 is SQIVND (reference sequence). Trimming removed 4 bases at V and 3 bases at J, with 13 bases between. The CDR3 consists of 15 residues.

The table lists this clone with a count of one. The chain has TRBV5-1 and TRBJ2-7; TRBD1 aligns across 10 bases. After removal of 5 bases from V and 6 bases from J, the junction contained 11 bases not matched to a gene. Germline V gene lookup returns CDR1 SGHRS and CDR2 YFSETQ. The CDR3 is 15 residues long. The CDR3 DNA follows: TGCGCCAGCAGTGGGAGGGGACAGGGGCGCGGCGAGCAGTACTTC. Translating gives CASSGRGQGRGEQYF. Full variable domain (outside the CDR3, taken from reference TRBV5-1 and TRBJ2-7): KAGVTQTPRYLIKTRGQQVTLSCSPISGHRSVSWYQQTPGQGLQFLFEYFSETQRNKGNFPGRFSGRQFSNSRSEMNVSTLELGDSALYLCASSGRGQGRGEQYFGPGTRLTVT.

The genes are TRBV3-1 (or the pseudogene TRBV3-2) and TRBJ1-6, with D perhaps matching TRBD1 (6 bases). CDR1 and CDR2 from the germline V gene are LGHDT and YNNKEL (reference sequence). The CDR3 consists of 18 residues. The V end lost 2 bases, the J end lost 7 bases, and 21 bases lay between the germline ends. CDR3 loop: CASSQQAGKKGGNSPLHF. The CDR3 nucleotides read TGTGCCAGCAGCCAACAGGCAGGGAAAAAAGGGGGAAATTCACCCCTCCACTTT.

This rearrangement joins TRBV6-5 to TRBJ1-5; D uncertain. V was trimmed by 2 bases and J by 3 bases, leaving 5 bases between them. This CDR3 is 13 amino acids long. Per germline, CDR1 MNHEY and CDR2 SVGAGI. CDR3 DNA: TGTGCCAGCAGTTACAGGGACAATCAGCCCCAGCATTTT. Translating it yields CASSYRDNQPQHF.

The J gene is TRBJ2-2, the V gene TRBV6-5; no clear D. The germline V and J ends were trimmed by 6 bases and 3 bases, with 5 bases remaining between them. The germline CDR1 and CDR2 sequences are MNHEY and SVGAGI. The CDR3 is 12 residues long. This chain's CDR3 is CASSLYTGELFF. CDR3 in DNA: TGTGCCAGCAGCCTTTACACCGGGGAGCTGTTTTTT.

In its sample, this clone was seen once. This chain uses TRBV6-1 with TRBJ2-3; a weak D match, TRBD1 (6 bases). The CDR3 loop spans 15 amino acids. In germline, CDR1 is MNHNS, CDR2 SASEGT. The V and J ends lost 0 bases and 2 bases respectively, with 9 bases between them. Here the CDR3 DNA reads TGTGCCAGCAGTGAAGCGGGACACCCCACAGATACGCAGTATTTT. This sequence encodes CASSEAGHPTDTQYF.

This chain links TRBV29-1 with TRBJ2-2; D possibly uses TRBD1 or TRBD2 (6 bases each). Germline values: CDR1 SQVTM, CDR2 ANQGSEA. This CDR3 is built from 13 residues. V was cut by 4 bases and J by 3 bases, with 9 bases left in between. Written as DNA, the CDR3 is TGCAGCGTTGTGGGGGGCCACACCGGGGAGCTGTTTTTT. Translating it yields CSVVGGHTGELFF.

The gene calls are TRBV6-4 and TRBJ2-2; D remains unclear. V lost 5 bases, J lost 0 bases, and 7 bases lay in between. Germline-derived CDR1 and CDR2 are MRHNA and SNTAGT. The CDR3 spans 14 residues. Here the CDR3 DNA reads TGTGCCAGCAGTTTTTCCGCGAACACCGGGGAGCTGTTTTTT. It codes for CASSFSANTGELFF.

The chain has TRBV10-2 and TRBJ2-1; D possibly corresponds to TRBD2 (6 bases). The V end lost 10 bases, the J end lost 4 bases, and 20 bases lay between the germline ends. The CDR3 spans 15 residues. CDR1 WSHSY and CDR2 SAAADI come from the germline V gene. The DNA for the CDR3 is TGCGCCACGCGGGACCGGGGTGGGGGATACAATGAGCAGTTCTTC. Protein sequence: CATRDRGGGYNEQFF.

The CDR3 DNA follows: TGTGCCAGCAGGGAGACACCTTATAGCAATCAGCCCCAGCATTTT. This sequence encodes CASRETPYSNQPQHF. The chain carries TRBV6-4 and TRBJ1-5, with no clear D. The CDR3 has 15 residues. The V end was cut by 6 bases, the J end by 0 bases, with 12 bases between. Germline CDR1 and CDR2: MRHNA and SNTAGT.

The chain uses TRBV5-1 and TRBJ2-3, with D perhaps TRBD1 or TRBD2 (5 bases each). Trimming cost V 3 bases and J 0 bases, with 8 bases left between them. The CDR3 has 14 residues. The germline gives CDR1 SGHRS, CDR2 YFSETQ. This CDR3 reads CASSWDLSTDTQYF. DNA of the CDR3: TGCGCCAGCAGCTGGGACCTTAGCACAGATACGCAGTATTTT.

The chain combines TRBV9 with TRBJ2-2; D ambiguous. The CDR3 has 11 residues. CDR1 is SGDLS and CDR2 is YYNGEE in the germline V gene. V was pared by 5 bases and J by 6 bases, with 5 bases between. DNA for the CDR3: TGTGCCAGCAGTGACGCCGGGGAGCTGTTTTTT. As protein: CASSDAGELFF.

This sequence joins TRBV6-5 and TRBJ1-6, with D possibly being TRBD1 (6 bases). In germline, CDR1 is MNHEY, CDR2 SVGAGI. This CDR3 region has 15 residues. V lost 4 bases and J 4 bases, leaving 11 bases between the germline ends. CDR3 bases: TGTGCCAGCAGTTCAGGGGTTGGGTATAATTCACCCCTCCACTTT. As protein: CASSSGVGYNSPLHF.

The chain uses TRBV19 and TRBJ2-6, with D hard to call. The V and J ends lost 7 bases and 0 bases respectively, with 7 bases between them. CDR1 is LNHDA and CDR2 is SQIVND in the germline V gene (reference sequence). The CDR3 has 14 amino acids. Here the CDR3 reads CASKSTSGANVLTF. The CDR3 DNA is TGTGCCAGTAAATCTACCTCTGGGGCCAACGTCCTGACTTTC.

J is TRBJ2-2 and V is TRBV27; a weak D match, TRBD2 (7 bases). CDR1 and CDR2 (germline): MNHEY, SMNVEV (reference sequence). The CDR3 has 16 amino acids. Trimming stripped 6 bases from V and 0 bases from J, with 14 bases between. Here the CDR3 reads CASRLYGGPNTGELFF. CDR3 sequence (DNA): TGTGCCAGCAGACTCTACGGGGGGCCGAACACCGGGGAGCTGTTTTTT.

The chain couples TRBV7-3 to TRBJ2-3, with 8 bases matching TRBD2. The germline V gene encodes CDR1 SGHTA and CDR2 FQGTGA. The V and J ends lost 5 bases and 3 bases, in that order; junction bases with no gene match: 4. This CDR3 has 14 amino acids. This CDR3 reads CASSRGLETDTQYF. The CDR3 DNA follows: TGTGCCAGCAGCCGGGGACTAGAAACAGATACGCAGTATTTT.

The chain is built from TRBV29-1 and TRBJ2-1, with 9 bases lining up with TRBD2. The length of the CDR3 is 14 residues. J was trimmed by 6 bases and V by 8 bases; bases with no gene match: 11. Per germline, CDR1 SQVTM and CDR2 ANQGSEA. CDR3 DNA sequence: TGCAGCTCTACCGGCGGGGGGGCAGTCAATGAGCAGTTCTTC. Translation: CSSTGGGAVNEQFF.

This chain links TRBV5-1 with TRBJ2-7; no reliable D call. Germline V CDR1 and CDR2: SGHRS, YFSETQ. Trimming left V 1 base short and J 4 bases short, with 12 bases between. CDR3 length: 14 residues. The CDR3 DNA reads TGCGCCAGCAGCTTGCGCCAGATGCCTTACGAGCAGTACTTC. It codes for CASSLRQMPYEQYF.

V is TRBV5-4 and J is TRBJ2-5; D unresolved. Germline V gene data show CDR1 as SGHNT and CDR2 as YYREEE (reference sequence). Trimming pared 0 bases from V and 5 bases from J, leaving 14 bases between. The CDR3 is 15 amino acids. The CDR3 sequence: CASSLATAGWETQYF. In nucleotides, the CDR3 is TGTGCCAGCAGCTTGGCTACCGCAGGATGGGAGACCCAGTACTTC.

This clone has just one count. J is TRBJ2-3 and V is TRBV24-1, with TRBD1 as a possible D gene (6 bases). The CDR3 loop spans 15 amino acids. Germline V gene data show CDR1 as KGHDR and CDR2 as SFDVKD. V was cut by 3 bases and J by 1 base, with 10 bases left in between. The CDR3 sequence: CATSDLGAGTDTQYF. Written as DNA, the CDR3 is TGTGCCACCAGTGATCTGGGGGCCGGCACAGATACGCAGTATTTT.

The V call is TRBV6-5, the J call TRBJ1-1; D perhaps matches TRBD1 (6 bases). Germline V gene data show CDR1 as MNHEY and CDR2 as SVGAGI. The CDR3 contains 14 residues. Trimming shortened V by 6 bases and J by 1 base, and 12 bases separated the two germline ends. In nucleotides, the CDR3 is TGTGCCAGCAGAAATAGGGGGGGGAACACTGAAGCTTTCTTT. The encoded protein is CASRNRGGNTEAFF.